These 24 T cell receptor beta chains share one sample of origin, sequenced in a study of OX40 agonist ivuxolimab in advanced cancers. Only in-frame clones appear in the TCRdb table, and some are missing; sequencing was by immunoSEQ multiplex PCR. The sample includes about 68,000 clones, approximately 83% of them seen just once. Specimen: CD4+ or CD8+ T cells sorted from blood, collected in a trial of the OX40 agonist ivuxolimab. The receptors derive from an adult with an advanced solid tumor such as melanoma, head and neck, liver or kidney cancer.

This chain connects TRBV6-6 to TRBJ2-7; D is unresolved. CDR3 length equals 13 residues. From germline, CDR1 is MNHNY and CDR2 SVGAGI (reference sequence). Trimming took off 8 bases at V and 2 bases at J, with 13 bases between the two ends. CDR3 loop: CASGDSPPYEQYF. Here the CDR3 DNA reads TGTGCCAGCGGCGACTCTCCGCCCTACGAGCAGTACTTC.

V usage is TRBV11-2 and J usage is TRBJ1-5, with D possibly TRBD1 on 6 matching bases. V shed 5 bases and J shed 2 bases, with 16 bases lying between them. This CDR3 has 16 amino acids. From germline, CDR1 is SGHAT and CDR2 FQNNGV. The CDR3 is CASSPSGGPGNQPQHF. The CDR3 DNA reads TGTGCCAGCAGCCCATCTGGGGGGCCAGGCAATCAGCCCCAGCATTTT. The complete variable domain, with remaining parts taken from reference TRBV11-2 and TRBJ1-5, reads EAGVAQSPRYKIIEKRQSVAFWCNPISGHATLYWYQQILGQGPKLLIQFQNNGVVDDSQLPKDRFSAERLKGVDSTLKIQPAKLEDSAVYLCASSPSGGPGNQPQHFGDGTRLSIL.

This clone appeared a single time. The rearrangement links TRBV6-6 to TRBJ2-5; D remains ambiguous. CDR1 is MNHNY, CDR2 SVGAGI, per germline (reference sequence). The CDR3 is 13 amino acids. V was trimmed by 5 bases and J by 2 bases, leaving 9 bases between them. The CDR3 DNA sequence: TGTGCCAGCAGTGAGCCGCCACAAGAGACCCAGTACTTC. Encoded protein: CASSEPPQETQYF.

The chain has TRBV19 and TRBJ1-2, with D tentatively TRBD1 (5 bases). CDR1 is LNHDA and CDR2 is SQIVND in the germline V gene (reference sequence). V was trimmed by 4 bases and J by 2 bases, leaving 11 bases between them. The CDR3 totals 14 residues. CDR3: CASSRLGENYGYTF. The DNA for the CDR3 is TGTGCCAGTAGTAGGTTGGGGGAAAACTATGGCTACACCTTC.

This clone was detected only a few times. The chain combines TRBV5-4 with TRBJ1-2, with D tentatively TRBD1 (6 bases). V shed 0 bases and J shed 4 bases, with 7 bases lying between them. Germline CDR1 SGHNT, CDR2 YYREEE (reference sequence). The CDR3 runs to 13 residues. The CDR3 protein is CASSLGQVYGYTF. The DNA for the CDR3 is TGTGCCAGCAGCTTGGGACAGGTCTATGGCTACACCTTC.

The rearrangement links TRBV19 to TRBJ1-5; 10 bases line up with TRBD1. The CDR3 totals 15 residues. The J segment lost 0 bases and the V segment lost 6 bases, leaving 2 bases of the junction unmatched. Per germline, CDR1 LNHDA and CDR2 SQIVND (reference sequence). CDR3: CASRDRGVSNQPQHF. The CDR3 coding sequence is TGTGCCAGTAGGGACAGGGGGGTTAGCAATCAGCCCCAGCATTTT.

J is TRBJ1-6 and V is TRBV9; D unclear. Germline V gene lookup returns CDR1 SGDLS and CDR2 YYNGEE. V was shortened by 0 bases and J by 6 bases, with 7 bases between the two germline ends. The CDR3 runs 14 residues. As DNA, the CDR3 is TGTGCCAGCAGCGTAGACGTGGGTAATTCACCCCTCCACTTT. It is translated as CASSVDVGNSPLHF.

The rearrangement joins TRBV10-1 to TRBJ2-1, with 8 bases fitting TRBD2. This CDR3 is built from 16 residues. The V segment lost 7 bases and the J segment 4 bases; nucleotides outside the gene matches: 12. Per germline, CDR1 WNHNN and CDR2 SYGVQD (reference sequence). The CDR3 loop reads CASKTHCGGPYNEQFF. CDR3 coding DNA: TGCGCCAGCAAGACTCATTGCGGGGGGCCTTACAATGAGCAGTTCTTC.

The chain carries TRBV30 and TRBJ2-5; the D is unclear. Germline V gene data show CDR1 as GTSNPN and CDR2 as SVGIG (reference sequence). V was pared by 3 bases and J by 1 base, with 6 bases between. The CDR3 has 12 residues. CDR3 sequence reads: CAWSPSQETQYF. Here the CDR3 DNA reads TGTGCCTGGAGCCCTAGCCAAGAGACCCAGTACTTC.

The genes are TRBV18 and TRBJ1-5; D not certain. Germline CDR1 reads KGHSH; CDR2 reads LQKENI. The CDR3 consists of 15 residues. Trimming pared 3 bases from V and 7 bases from J, leaving 16 bases between. The CDR3 is CASSPERARGQPQHF. The CDR3 DNA sequence: TGTGCCAGCTCACCGGAGAGGGCCCGAGGGCAGCCCCAGCATTTT. Drawing the rest from reference TRBV18 and TRBJ1-5, the complete variable domain is NAGVMQNPRHLVRRRGQEARLRCSPMKGHSHVYWYRQLPEEGLKFMVYLQKENIIDESGMPKERFSAEFPKEGPSILRIQQVVRGDSAAYFCASSPERARGQPQHFGDGTRLSIL.

This clone was counted between two and nine times. The chain combines TRBV19 with TRBJ2-3; 15 bases map to TRBD2. Trimming took 1 base from V and 6 from J; bases not matched to a gene: 5. Germline-derived CDR1 and CDR2 are LNHDA and SQIVND (reference sequence). The CDR3 contains 17 residues. CDR3 in amino acids: CASSIVGLAGGRDTQYF. The CDR3 DNA follows: TGTGCCAGTAGTATAGTCGGACTAGCGGGGGGGCGTGATACGCAGTATTTT.

The CDR3 bases are TGTGCCAGCAGTTTCTCAGACCGACACTATGGCTACACCTTC. Translated, it gives CASSFSDRHYGYTF. The chain links TRBV28 to TRBJ1-2; the D is unclear. Trimming removed 3 bases at V and 3 bases at J, with 11 bases between. The CDR3 has 14 amino acids. Germline V gene sequence: CDR1 MDHEN, CDR2 SYDVKM.

The rearrangement joins TRBV19 to TRBJ2-1; 8 bases line up with TRBD2. The V gene end was trimmed by 1 base and the J gene end by 7 bases; junction bases not matched to a gene: 6. CDR1 is LNHDA and CDR2 is SQIVND in the germline V gene (reference sequence). The CDR3 contains 15 residues. The CDR3 coding sequence is TGTGCCAGTAGTATAGGTAGCGGGGTCAGTAATGAGCAGTTCTTC. This sequence encodes CASSIGSGVSNEQFF.

The rearrangement uses TRBV6-5 and TRBJ2-1, with 7 bases aligning to TRBD2. Germline V gene lookup returns CDR1 MNHEY and CDR2 SVGAGI. This CDR3 contains 14 residues. V was clipped by 8 bases and J by 9 bases; unmatched bases: 13. CDR3 sequence (DNA): TGTGCCAGCCACCGGGACGGGGGGAGGGGTGAGCAGTTCTTC. Translating it yields CASHRDGGRGEQFF.

The V gene is TRBV14, the J gene TRBJ2-1; tentative D call: TRBD2 (7 bases). CDR1 and CDR2 from the germline V gene are SGHDN and FVKESK. The CDR3 contains 17 residues. The V end lost 0 bases, the J end lost 0 bases, and 12 bases lay between the germline ends. The CDR3 region is CASSQDGGGYSYNEQFF. Written as DNA, the CDR3 is TGTGCCAGCAGCCAAGATGGGGGGGGCTACTCCTACAATGAGCAGTTCTTC.

The rearrangement uses TRBV2 and TRBJ1-2; TRBD1 might be the D (5 bases). The germline CDR1 and CDR2 sequences are SNHLY and FYNNEI. Trimming left V 7 bases short and J 8 bases short, with 20 bases between. This CDR3 is built from 14 residues. For the CDR3, the DNA is TGTGCCAGCATCCTCCCTGACGGGGGTGAGGGCTACACCTTC. Residues: CASILPDGGEGYTF.

The rearrangement joins TRBV11-2 to TRBJ2-7; D perhaps matches TRBD1 (6 bases). V dropped 6 bases and J dropped 3 bases, with 15 bases sitting between them. CDR1 is SGHAT, CDR2 FQNNGV, per germline. The CDR3 runs to 14 residues. Written as DNA, the CDR3 is TGTGCCAGCAGTCAGAGGGACACTATCTACGAGCAGTACTTC. As protein: CASSQRDTIYEQYF.

The V and J genes are TRBV9 and TRBJ2-7; TRBD2 matches 7 bases. The CDR3 consists of 15 residues. The germline V gene encodes CDR1 SGDLS and CDR2 YYNGEE. J was trimmed by 1 base and V by 6 bases; bases with no gene match: 10. The CDR3 nucleotides read TGTGCCAGCAACAGAGTCGGGGGGTCTTCCTACGAGCAGTACTTC. Translated: CASNRVGGSSYEQYF. The variable domain in full, with the rest retrieved from reference TRBV9 and TRBJ2-7, is DSGVTQTPKHLITATGQRVTLRCSPRSGDLSVYWYQQSLDQGLQFLIQYYNGEERAKGNILERFSAQQFPDLHSELNLSSLELGDSALYFCASNRVGGSSYEQYFGPGTRLTVT.

In its sample, this clone was seen once. The genes are TRBV29-1 and TRBJ2-7; weak D call: TRBD1 (5 bases). V lost 6 bases and J 2 bases, leaving 8 bases between the germline ends. From germline, CDR1 is SQVTM and CDR2 ANQGSEA. This CDR3 has 11 residues. The CDR3 bases are TGCAGCGTCGGACAAACCTACGAGCAGTACTTC. Amino acids: CSVGQTYEQYF.

The gene calls are TRBV7-7 and TRBJ2-5; the D gene could be TRBD1 or TRBD2 (6 bases each). Germline V gene data show CDR1 as SSHAT and CDR2 as FNYEAQ (reference sequence). The CDR3 runs to 15 residues. The V gene lost 1 base and the J gene lost 4 bases, with 13 bases spanning the gap. CDR3 loop: CASSLGTVGRETQYF. CDR3 bases: TGTGCCAGCAGCTTAGGGACAGTCGGGAGAGAGACCCAGTACTTC.

This chain's CDR3 is CASRGTGEVSEQFF. Written as DNA, the CDR3 is TGTGCCAGCAGAGGGACAGGGGAGGTTAGTGAGCAGTTCTTC. This chain uses TRBV6-4 with TRBJ2-1, with TRBD1 matching 10 bases. Per the germline V gene, CDR1 is MRHNA and CDR2 is SNTAGT. The CDR3 is 14 residues long. Trimming cost V 6 bases and J 9 bases; bases outside gene matches: 8.

The rearrangement uses TRBV7-2 and TRBJ1-2; TRBD1 matches 7 bases. V gave up 1 base and J gave up 2 bases; unmatched junction bases: 13. CDR1 and CDR2 from the germline V gene are SGHTA and FQGNSA. This CDR3 has 18 residues. CDR3 DNA sequence: TGTGCCAGCAGCTTAGGGTTCGGAGGACAGGCACGAAACTATGGCTACACCTTC. Protein: CASSLGFGGQARNYGYTF.

The rearrangement links TRBV6-5 to TRBJ1-2; 7 bases are shared with TRBD1. V dropped 6 bases and J dropped 3; count of bases not matched to a gene: 4. This CDR3 contains 13 residues. Germline V gene lookup returns CDR1 MNHEY and CDR2 SVGAGI. The CDR3 nucleotides read TGTGCCAGCAGGTTTCAGGGGGACTATGGCTACACCTTC. Protein product: CASRFQGDYGYTF.

The gene calls are TRBV27 and TRBJ1-5; possible D gene TRBD1, 6 bases. The CDR3 runs to 14 residues. The V and J ends lost 7 bases and 2 bases respectively, with 12 bases between them. Germline-derived CDR1 and CDR2 are MNHEY and SMNVEV (reference sequence). CDR3 region: CASNDRRGNQPQHF. In DNA form, the CDR3 reads TGTGCCAGCAACGACAGGAGGGGCAATCAGCCCCAGCATTTT.